The 7 T cell receptor beta chains reported below all come from one sample, sequenced in a study of blood T cell repertoires in COVID-19. Generated by immunoSEQ multiplex PCR, the TCRdb table keeps only in-frame clones and is missing some. Of some 76,000 clones in the sample, 80% to 90% were seen once. Source material: peripheral blood. The receptor set was obtained from a woman aged 18-29 years with acute or convalescent COVID-19.

V and J are TRBV5-5 and TRBJ2-7; 8 positions agree with TRBD2. The J segment lost 6 bases and the V segment lost 2 bases, leaving 10 bases of the junction unmatched. The CDR3 contains 15 residues. CDR1 and CDR2 (germline): SGHKS, YYEKEE (reference sequence). CDR3 nucleotide sequence: TGTGCCAGCAGCTTTACAGCGGGAGTAATGGTCGAGCAGTACTTC. This encodes CASSFTAGVMVEQYF.

This clone was recorded only once. J is TRBJ2-2 and V is TRBV28, with D perhaps matching TRBD1 (5 bases). Per the germline V gene, CDR1 is MDHEN and CDR2 is SYDVKM. The CDR3 runs to 15 residues. Trimming took 2 bases from V and 0 from J, leaving 7 bases between them. The CDR3 coding sequence is TGTGCCAGCAGTTTAACAGGCACGAACACCGGGGAGCTGTTTTTT. This gives the protein CASSLTGTNTGELFF.

The J gene is TRBJ2-2, the V gene TRBV19, with 12 bases matching TRBD2. Germline V CDR1 and CDR2: LNHDA, SQIVND (reference sequence). Trimming cost V 3 bases and J 7 bases; bases outside gene matches: 6. The CDR3 is made up of 16 amino acids. The chain's CDR3 is CASSMTSGGLRGELFF. Here the CDR3 DNA reads TGTGCCAGTAGTATGACTAGCGGGGGCCTTCGCGGGGAGCTGTTTTTT.

The V call is TRBV4-1, the J call TRBJ1-1; D possibly corresponds to TRBD1 (6 bases). V lost 4 bases and J 1 base, leaving 19 bases between the germline ends. Germline V gene sequence: CDR1 MGHRA, CDR2 YSYEKL. The CDR3 consists of 17 residues. CDR3 bases: TGCGCCAGCAGCCCAGTGGGGACACCCAAGGGGAACACTGAAGCTTTCTTT. It is translated as CASSPVGTPKGNTEAFF.

V gene TRBV11-3 combines with J gene TRBJ1-1, with unresolved D. The ends were cut back, 2 bases at V and 1 base at J, with 5 bases in the middle. This CDR3 has 13 amino acids. CDR1 SGHNT and CDR2 YENEEA come from the germline V gene. This CDR3 is CASSLSQNTEAFF. The CDR3 DNA is TGTGCCAGCAGCTTATCCCAGAACACTGAAGCTTTCTTT. The whole variable domain, remainder taken from reference TRBV11-3 and TRBJ1-1, is EAGVVQSPRYKIIEKKQPVAFWCNPISGHNTLYWYLQNLGQGPELLIRYENEEAVDDSQLPKDRFSAERLKGVDSTLKIQPAELGDSAVYLCASSLSQNTEAFFGQGTRLTVV.

This clone was counted once. The V call is TRBV19, the J call TRBJ1-3, with 7 bases that match TRBD1. Germline V gene lookup returns CDR1 LNHDA and CDR2 SQIVND (reference sequence). J lost 4 bases, V lost 5 bases, and 5 bases had no gene match. The CDR3 runs 14 residues. CDR3 amino acids: CASSSTGTGNTIYF. CDR3 DNA: TGTGCCAGTAGTTCGACAGGGACAGGAAACACCATATATTTT.

CDR3 sequence (DNA): TGTGCCAGCAGCTATGGGGGGACAGGGTTAACTGAAGCTTTCTTT. Translated: CASSYGGTGLTEAFF. The chain uses TRBV5-5 and TRBJ1-1; 9 bases match TRBD1. Trimming at V came to 3 bases and at J to 5 bases, leaving 8 bases not matched to a gene. This CDR3 comprises 15 residues. Germline-derived CDR1 and CDR2 are SGHKS and YYEKEE (reference sequence).